One T cell receptor beta chain is described in this entry. Its antigen is still unknown. There are no base qualities to consult, and no much larger clone falls within one base. The sample comes from a study of T cell repertoires in ileal Crohn's disease (dated by TCRdb to the late 2010s). With regard to the full study: The median duration of disease was approximately 8.3 years, and at the time of surgery approximately 33% of patients were active smokers. Every patient underwent surgery because of a complication, which was stricturing disease in about 61% and penetrating disease in roughly 40%. The study was conducted in parallel with a multicentre cohort that was designed to identify predictors of early endoscopic recurrence following ileocolonic resection. A Rutgeerts score higher than i0 was the definition used for endoscopic postoperative recurrence. TCR repertoire analysis was done in 50 to 70 Crohn's disease patients from a prospective multicentre cohort. Roughly half of the patients were given postoperative therapy, with around eleven receiving thiopurines and under 20 receiving anti-TNF agents. A total of about 170 mucosal samples from approximately 57 patients were sequenced, collected from several sites on the surgical specimen and at postoperative endoscopy.

To be eligible, patients had to be adults with ileal or ileocolonic Crohn's disease and an indication for ileocolonic resection. Before DNA extraction, whole ileal mucosal biopsies were kept frozen at -80 degrees C. Genomic DNA was extracted from frozen whole biopsies with a TRizol-based method and quantified on a NanoDrop 2000 spectrophotometer. For commercial TCRB immunosequencing, about 500 nanograms of biopsy DNA were submitted for each sample. Adaptive Biotechnology amplified the CDR3 regions from genomic DNA with a two-step multiplex PCR designed to control amplification bias. Primers covering every V and J gene segment were used in the first PCR, while barcodes and Illumina adapters were added in the second PCR. CDR3 libraries were sequenced using an Illumina instrument. Regarding the original processing steps: Analysis combined the vendor-provided pipelines with custom analysis of raw data in R/Bioconductor under R version 3.3.0. Clonality, which ranges from 0 to 1, was calculated as the inverse of the normalised Shannon entropy across all productive clones. The repertoire share taken up by the top 100 clones defined high-frequency clones, and only clones that passed a 95% confidence test were kept. Overlap between samples was measured with the Morisita-Horn index, while repertoire diversity was measured with the Simpson index. TCRdb provides this immuneACCESS table in a form limited to in-frame rearrangements. Some clones are lacking; in checked studies, under half of them reflect an unresolved V gene, and why the rest are absent is not known. V, J and clone size are taken as reported in that table, and D and trimming were inferred from the DNA itself. The sample data list over 25,000 clones, and 80% of these were observed just once. Jointly, the top ten make up around 20% of the sample.

CDR1 is given as SGHDN and CDR2 as FVKESK, both from the germline V gene. The CDR3 goes from the cysteine to the phenylalanine over 16 residues. Here the CDR3 DNA is all that survives: 48 bases in frame from base 1. Germline trimming amounts to 0 bases on V and 0 bases on J, with 5 as the count of junction bases outside the gene matches. Broad study findings and their caveats: Mucosal CD4 and CD8 T cells were sorted and sequenced only in a subgroup of patients, the size of which was not stated. Compared with non-smokers, patients who were active smokers at surgery showed a significantly higher proportion of clonal expansions (approximately 26% vs 17%, p=0.02). Compared with CD4 T cells, sorted CD8 T cells contained more high-frequency clones, which suggests that the mucosal expansions were mostly CD8. Higher percentages of high-frequency clones at the time of surgery were linked to endoscopic recurrence, and every patient with clonality above 26.8% (18/57) had recurrence.

The clonotype originates from an adult with Crohn's disease. The chain links TRBV14 with TRBJ2-7; the central 7 bases match TRBD1. The sequenced sample consisted of ileal tissue. The DNA reads TGTGCCAGCAGCCAAGATACGGGACAGAGCTCCTACGAGCAGTACTTC. The encoded protein is CASSQDTGQSSYEQYF.